This T cell receptor beta chain was sequenced in a study of T-cell reconstitution after alpha-beta-depleted transplantation in children. Broader study findings: One year after transplant, T-cell counts and diversity came mostly from newly produced T cells. Where alpha-beta T cells came from about two months after transplant was reportedly several hundred expanded graft clones. Surviving thymic progenitors and recipient T cells were the source of high TCRbeta diversity at day 60 in some patients.

Germline CDR1 and CDR2: LNHDA and SQIVND (reference sequence). The V end lost 5 bases, the J end lost 5 bases, and 13 bases lay between the germline ends. This CDR3 spans 13 amino acids. In its sample, this clonotype was seen a few times. What it binds is unknown. A library of TCRbeta sequences, prepared with unique molecular identifiers, was generated. Using its own MiXCR run on the PCR reads, TCRdb lists one record per CDR3 protein. In the table there are 700,000 or so distinct CDR3 sequences, 10% to 15% of which are singletons. The chain couples TRBV19 to TRBJ2-7, with D possibly being TRBD1 (5 bases). Sequenced here: PBMCs, sampled before TCRalphabeta/CD19-depleted stem cell transplant. The TCR comes from a girl aged 2 to 10 with congenital amegakaryocytic thrombocytopenia, due to receive a stem cell transplant. As DNA, the CDR3 is TGTGCCAGTAGTGGAGTACAGGTTGACGAGCAGTACTTC. As protein: CASSGVQVDEQYF.